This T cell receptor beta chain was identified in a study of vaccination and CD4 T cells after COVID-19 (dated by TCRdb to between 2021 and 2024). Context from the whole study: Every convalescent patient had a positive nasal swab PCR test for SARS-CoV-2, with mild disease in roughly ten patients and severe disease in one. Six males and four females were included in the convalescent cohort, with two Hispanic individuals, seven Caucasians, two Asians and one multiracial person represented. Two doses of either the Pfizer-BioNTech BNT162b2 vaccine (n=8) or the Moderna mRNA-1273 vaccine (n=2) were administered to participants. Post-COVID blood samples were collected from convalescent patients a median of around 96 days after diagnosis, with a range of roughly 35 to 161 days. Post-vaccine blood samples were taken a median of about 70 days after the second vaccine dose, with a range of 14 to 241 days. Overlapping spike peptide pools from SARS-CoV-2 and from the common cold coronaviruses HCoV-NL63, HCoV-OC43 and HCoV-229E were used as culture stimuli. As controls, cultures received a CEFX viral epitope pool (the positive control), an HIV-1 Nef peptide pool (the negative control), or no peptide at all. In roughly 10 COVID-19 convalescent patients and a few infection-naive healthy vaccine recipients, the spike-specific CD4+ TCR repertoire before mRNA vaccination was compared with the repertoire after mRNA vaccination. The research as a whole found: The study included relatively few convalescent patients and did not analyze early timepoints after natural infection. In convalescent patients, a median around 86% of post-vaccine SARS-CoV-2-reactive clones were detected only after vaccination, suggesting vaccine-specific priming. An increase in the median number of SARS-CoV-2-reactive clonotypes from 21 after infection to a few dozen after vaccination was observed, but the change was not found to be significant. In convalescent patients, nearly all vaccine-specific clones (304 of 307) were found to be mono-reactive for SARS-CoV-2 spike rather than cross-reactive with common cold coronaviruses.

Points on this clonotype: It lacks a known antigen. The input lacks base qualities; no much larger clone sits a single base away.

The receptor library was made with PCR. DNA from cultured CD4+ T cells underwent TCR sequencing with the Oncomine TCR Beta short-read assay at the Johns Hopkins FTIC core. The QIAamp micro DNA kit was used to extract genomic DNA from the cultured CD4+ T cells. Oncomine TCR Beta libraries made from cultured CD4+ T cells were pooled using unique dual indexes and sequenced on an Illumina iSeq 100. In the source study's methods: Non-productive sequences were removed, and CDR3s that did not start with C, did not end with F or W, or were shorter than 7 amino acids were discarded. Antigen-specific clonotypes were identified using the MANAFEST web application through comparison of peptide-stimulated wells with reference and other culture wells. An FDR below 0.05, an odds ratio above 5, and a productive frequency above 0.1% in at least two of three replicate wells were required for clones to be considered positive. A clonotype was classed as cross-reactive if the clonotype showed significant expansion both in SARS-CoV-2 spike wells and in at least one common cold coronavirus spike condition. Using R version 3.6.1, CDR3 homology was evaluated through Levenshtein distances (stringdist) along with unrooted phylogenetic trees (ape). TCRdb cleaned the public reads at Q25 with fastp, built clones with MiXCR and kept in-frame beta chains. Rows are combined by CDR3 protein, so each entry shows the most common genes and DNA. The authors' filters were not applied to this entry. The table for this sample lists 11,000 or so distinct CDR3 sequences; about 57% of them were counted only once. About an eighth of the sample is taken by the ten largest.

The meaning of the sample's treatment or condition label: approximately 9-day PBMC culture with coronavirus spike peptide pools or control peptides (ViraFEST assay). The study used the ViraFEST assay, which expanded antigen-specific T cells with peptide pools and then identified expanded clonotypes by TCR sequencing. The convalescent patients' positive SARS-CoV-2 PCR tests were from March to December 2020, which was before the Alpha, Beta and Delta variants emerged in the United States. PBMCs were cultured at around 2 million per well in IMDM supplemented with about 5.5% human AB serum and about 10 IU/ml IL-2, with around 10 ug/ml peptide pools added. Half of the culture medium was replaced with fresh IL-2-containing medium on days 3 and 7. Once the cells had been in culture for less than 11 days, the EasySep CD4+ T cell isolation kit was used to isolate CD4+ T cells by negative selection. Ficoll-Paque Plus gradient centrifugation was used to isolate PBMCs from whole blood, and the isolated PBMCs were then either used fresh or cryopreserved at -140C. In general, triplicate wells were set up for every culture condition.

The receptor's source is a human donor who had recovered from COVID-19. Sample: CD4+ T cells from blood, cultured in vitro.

For the CDR3, the sequence is CASSPGDQPQHF. The bases read TGTGCCAGCAGTCCAGGGGATCAGCCCCAGCATTTT. In this chain, TRBV12-3 or TRBV12-4 is recombined with TRBJ1-5, and perhaps TRBD1 as D gene, on 6 matching bases. The CDR3 contains 12 residues, cysteine and phenylalanine counted. The retained sequence is limited to the CDR3, 36 bases, with the frame set at the first base. At the junction V is shortened by 5 bases and J by 5 bases, with 7 bases in between.